The TCR beta chain described here comes from a study of T cell repertoires in cytomegalovirus infection. General study points: In two of eight donors, the top clonotype was HLA-C-restricted CMV-specific. Accumulated public TCR beta family frequency recognized individuals carrying CMV together with the relevant HLA.

Germline CDR1 and CDR2: SEHNR and FQNEAQ (reference sequence). V lost 4 bases to trimming and J lost 6 bases, with 12 bases between them. The CDR3 is made up of 14 amino acids. A single record per CDR3 protein comes from TCRdb applying MiXCR to the reads. The sample shows roughly 920,000 distinct CDR3 sequences, around 32% of them seen only once. A remark on this clonotype: Its antigen is currently unknown.

The sample consisted of cultured CD8+ T cells from PBMCs, taken from culture after CMV antigen stimulation. The receptor's source is a human donor in good health (CMV status not recorded). Some clones in this sample may be carry-over from other donors' samples. The V gene is TRBV7-9, the J gene TRBJ2-2, with TRBD2 as a possible D gene (6 bases). The CDR3 protein is CASSSTSRPGELFF. The CDR3 DNA follows: TGTGCCAGCAGCTCCACTAGCAGGCCCGGGGAGCTGTTTTTT.